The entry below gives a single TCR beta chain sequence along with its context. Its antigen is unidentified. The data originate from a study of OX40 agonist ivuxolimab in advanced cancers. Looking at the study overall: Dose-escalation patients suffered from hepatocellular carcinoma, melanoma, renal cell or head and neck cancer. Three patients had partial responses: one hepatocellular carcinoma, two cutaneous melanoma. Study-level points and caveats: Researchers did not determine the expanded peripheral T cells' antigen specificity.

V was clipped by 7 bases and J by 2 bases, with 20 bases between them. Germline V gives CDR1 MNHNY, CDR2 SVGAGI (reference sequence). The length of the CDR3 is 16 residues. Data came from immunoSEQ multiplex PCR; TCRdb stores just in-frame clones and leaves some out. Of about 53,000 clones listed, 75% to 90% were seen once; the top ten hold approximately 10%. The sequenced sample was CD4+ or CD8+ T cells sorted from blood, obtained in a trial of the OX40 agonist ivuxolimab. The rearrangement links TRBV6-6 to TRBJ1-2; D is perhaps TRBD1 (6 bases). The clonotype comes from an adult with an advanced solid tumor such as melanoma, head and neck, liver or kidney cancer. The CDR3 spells CASILSDSASNYGYTF. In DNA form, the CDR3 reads TGTGCCAGCATCTTATCGGACAGCGCATCCAACTATGGCTACACCTTC.